The clone carrying this T cell receptor (beta chain) was counted only a few times. Its antigen is undetermined. The data are from a study of spatial heterogeneity in lung cancer. Study-level findings and limits: Expanded intratumoral alpha and beta TCR counts tracked tumor mutation counts.

Looked up from germline, CDR1 is SGHDT and CDR2 is YYEEEE. Between the trimmed V and J ends, which lost 5 bases and 4 bases, there was a span of 13 bases. The CDR3 totals 14 residues. Time point indicated: sample taken at primary tumor resection. Frozen PBMC, nontumor lung or tumor provided whole RNA, which was sequenced unsorted. TCRdb analysed the 5' RACE reads with MiXCR anew, one entry per CDR3 protein. Of roughly 15,000 distinct CDR3 sequences listed, 6.5% to 8% are singletons. The source is a male donor with early-stage non-small cell lung cancer. The V and J genes are TRBV5-6 and TRBJ2-1; D unclear. Source: lung tumor tissue, taken at surgery. The CDR3 DNA follows: TGTGCCAGCAGATCCCTCATTGAGTACAATGAGCAGTTCTTC. Amino acid sequence: CASRSLIEYNEQFF.